The TCR beta chain described here comes from a study of blood T cell repertoires in COVID-19. Profiling relied on immunoSEQ multiplex PCR, and the TCRdb table lists in-frame clones only, not all of them. Among 150,000 to 200,000 clones listed, around 80% were seen once. The CDR3 contains 15 residues. The germline V gene encodes CDR1 SGHRS and CDR2 YFSETQ. Trimming shortened V by 1 base and J by 4 bases, and 13 bases separated the two germline ends. What was sequenced was PBMCs or T cells enriched from blood (not recorded which). This TCR was recovered from a woman between 45 and 65 years old with acute COVID-19. The chain recombines TRBV5-1 with TRBJ2-3; D uncertain. This CDR3 reads CASSLPGPAPDTQYF. In DNA form, the CDR3 reads TGCGCCAGCAGCTTGCCTGGTCCCGCGCCAGATACGCAGTATTTT. The whole variable domain, remainder taken from reference TRBV5-1 and TRBJ2-3, is KAGVTQTPRYLIKTRGQQVTLSCSPISGHRSVSWYQQTPGQGLQFLFEYFSETQRNKGNFPGRFSGRQFSNSRSEMNVSTLELGDSALYLCASSLPGPAPDTQYFGPGTRLTVL.